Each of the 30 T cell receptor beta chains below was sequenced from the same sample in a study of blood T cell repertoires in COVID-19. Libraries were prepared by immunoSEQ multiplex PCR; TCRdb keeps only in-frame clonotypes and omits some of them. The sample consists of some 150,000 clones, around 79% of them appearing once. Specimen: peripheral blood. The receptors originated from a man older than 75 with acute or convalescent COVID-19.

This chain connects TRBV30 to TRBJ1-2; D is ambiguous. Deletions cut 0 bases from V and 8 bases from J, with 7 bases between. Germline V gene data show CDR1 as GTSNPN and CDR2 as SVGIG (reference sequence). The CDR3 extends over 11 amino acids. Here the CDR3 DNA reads TGTGCCTGGAGTGTACAAGTCGGCTACACCTTC. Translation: CAWSVQVGYTF.

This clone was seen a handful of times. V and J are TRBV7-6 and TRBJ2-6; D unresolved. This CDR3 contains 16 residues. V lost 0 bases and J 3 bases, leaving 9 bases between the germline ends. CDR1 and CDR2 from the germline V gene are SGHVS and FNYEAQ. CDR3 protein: CASSLARGIGANVLTF. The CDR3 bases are TGTGCCAGCAGCTTAGCCCGCGGTATTGGGGCCAACGTCCTGACTTTC.

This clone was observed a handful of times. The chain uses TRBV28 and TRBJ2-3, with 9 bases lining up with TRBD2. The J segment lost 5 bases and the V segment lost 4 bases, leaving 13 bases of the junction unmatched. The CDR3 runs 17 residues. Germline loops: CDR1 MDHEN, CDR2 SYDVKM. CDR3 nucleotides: TGTGCCAGCAGTTCCGCGAGTAGCGGGGGAACTGAAGATACGCAGTATTTT. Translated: CASSSASSGGTEDTQYF.

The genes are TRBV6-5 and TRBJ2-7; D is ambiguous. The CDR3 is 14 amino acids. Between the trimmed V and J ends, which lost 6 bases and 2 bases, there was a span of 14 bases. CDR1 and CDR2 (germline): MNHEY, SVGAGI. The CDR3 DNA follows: TGTGCCAGCAGCACCCCTAGTTCCCCCTACGAGCAGTACTTC. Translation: CASSTPSSPYEQYF.

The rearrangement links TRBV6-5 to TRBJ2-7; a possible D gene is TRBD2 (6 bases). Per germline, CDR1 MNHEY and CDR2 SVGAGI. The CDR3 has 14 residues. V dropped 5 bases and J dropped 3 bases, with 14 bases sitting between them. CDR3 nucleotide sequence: TGTGCCAGCAGTCCCGGGACTGCGGGCTACGAGCAGTACGTC. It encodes CASSPGTAGYEQYV.

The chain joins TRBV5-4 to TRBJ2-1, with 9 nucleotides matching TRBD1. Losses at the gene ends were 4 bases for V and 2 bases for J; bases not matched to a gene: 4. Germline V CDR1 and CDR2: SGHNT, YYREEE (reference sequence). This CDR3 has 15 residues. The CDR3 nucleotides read TGTGCCAGCAGCCCGGGACAGGGTACCTACAATGAGCAGTTCTTC. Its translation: CASSPGQGTYNEQFF.

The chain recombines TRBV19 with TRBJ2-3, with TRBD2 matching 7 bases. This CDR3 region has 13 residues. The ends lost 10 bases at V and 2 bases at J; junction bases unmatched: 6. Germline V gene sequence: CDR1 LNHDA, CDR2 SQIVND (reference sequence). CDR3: CATTAGHTDTQYF. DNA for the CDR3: TGTGCCACAACAGCGGGGCACACAGATACGCAGTATTTT. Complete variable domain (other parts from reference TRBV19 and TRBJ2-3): DGGITQSPKYLFRKEGQNVTLSCEQNLNHDAMYWYRQDPGQGLRLIYYSQIVNDFQKGDIAEGYSVSREKKESFPLTVTSAQKNPTAFYLCATTAGHTDTQYFGPGTRLTVL.

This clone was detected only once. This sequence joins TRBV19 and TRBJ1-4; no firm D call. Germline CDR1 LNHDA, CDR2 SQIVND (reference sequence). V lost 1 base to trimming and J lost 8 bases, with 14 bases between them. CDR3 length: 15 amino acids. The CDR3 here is CASSIAEGTFEKLFF. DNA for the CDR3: TGTGCCAGTAGTATAGCGGAGGGAACCTTCGAAAAACTGTTTTTT. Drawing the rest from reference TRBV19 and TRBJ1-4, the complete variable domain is DGGITQSPKYLFRKEGQNVTLSCEQNLNHDAMYWYRQDPGQGLRLIYYSQIVNDFQKGDIAEGYSVSREKKESFPLTVTSAQKNPTAFYLCASSIAEGTFEKLFFGSGTQLSVL.

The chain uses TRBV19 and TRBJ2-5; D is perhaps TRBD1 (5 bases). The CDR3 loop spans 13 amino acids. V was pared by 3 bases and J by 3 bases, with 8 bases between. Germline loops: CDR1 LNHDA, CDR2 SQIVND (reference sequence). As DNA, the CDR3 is TGTGCCAGTAGTATCGGCAGGGAAGAGACCCAGTACTTC. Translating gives CASSIGREETQYF.

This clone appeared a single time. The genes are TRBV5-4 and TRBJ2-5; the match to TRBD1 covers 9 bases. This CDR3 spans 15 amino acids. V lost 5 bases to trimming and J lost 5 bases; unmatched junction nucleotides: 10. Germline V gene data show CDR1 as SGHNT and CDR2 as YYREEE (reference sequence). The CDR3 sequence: CASSSQQGARETQYF. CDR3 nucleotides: TGTGCCAGCAGTTCTCAACAGGGGGCGAGGGAGACCCAGTACTTC.

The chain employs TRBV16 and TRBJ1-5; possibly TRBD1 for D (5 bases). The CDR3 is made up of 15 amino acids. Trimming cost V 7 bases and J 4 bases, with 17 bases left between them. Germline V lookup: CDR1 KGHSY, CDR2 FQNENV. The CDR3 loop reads CASTPRTPPNQPQHF. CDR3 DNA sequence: TGTGCCAGCACCCCAAGGACACCTCCTAATCAGCCCCAGCATTTT. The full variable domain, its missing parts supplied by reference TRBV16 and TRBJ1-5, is GEEVAQTPKHLVRGEGQKAKLYCAPIKGHSYVFWYQQVLKNEFKFLISFQNENVFDETGMPKERFSAKCLPNSPCSLEIQATKLEDSAVYFCASTPRTPPNQPQHFGDGTRLSIL.

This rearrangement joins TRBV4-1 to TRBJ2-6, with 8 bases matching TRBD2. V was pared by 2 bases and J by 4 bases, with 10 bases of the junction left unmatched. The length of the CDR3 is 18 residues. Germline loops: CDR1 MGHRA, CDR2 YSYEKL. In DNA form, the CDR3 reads TGCGCCAGCAGCCAATCATACGGGGGGGCAAAAGGGGCCAACGTCCTGACTTTC. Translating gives CASSQSYGGAKGANVLTF.

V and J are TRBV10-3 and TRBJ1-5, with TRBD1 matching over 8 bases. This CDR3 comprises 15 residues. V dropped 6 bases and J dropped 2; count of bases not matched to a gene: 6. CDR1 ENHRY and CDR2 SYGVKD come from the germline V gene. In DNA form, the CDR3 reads TGTGCCATCAGCCCCACGGACAGGGGCAATCAGCCCCAGCATTTT. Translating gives CAISPTDRGNQPQHF.

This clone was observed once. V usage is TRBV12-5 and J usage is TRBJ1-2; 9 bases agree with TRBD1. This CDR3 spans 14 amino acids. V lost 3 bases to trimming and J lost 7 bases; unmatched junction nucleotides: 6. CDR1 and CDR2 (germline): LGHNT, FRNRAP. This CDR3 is CASGLQTGGAGYTF. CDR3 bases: TGTGCTAGTGGTTTACAAACAGGGGGCGCTGGCTACACCTTC.

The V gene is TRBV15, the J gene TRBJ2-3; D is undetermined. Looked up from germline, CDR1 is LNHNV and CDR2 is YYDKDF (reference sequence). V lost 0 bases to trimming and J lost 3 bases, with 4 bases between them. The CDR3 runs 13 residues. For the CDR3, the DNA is TGTGCCACCAGCAGAGAAACAACAGATACGCAGTATTTT. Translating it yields CATSRETTDTQYF. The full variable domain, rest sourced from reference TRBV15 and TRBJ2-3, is DAMVIQNPRYQVTQFGKPVTLSCSQTLNHNVMYWYQQKSSQAPKLLFHYYDKDFNNEADTPDNFQSRRPNTSFCFLDIRSPGLGDTAMYLCATSRETTDTQYFGPGTRLTVL.

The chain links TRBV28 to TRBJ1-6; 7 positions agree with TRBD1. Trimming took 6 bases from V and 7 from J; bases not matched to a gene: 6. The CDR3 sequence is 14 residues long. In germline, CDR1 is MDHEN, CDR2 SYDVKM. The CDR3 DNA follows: TGTGCCAGCAGCCCGGGACAGTCGAATTCACCCCTCCACTTT. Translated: CASSPGQSNSPLHF.

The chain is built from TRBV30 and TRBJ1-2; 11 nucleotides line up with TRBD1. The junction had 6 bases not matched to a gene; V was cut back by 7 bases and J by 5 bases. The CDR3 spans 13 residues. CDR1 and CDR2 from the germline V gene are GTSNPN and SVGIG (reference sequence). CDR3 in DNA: TGTGCCTCTCGTGGGACAGGGGGGTATGGCTACACCTTC. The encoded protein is CASRGTGGYGYTF.

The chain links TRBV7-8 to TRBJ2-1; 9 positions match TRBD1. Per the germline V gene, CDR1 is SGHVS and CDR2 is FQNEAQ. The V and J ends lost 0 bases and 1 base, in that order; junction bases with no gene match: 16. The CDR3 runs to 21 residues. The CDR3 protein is CASSLALSGDRVFGSYNEQFF. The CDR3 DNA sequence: TGTGCCAGCAGCTTAGCGCTAAGCGGGGACAGGGTGTTTGGGTCCTACAATGAGCAGTTCTTC.

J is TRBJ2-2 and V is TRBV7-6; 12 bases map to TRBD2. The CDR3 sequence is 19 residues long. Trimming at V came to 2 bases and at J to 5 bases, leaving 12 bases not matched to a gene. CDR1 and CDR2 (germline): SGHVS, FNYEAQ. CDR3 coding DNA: TGTGCCAGCAGCTTAACGGCTAGCGGGGGGGATTCGTGGACCGGGGAGCTGTTTTTT. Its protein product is CASSLTASGGDSWTGELFF.

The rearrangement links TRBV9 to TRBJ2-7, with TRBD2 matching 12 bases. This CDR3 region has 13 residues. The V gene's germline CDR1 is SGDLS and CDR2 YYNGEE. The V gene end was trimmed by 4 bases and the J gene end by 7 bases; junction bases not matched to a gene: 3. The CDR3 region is CASSLGLAGEQYF. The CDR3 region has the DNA TGTGCCAGCAGCCTCGGACTAGCGGGGGAGCAGTACTTC.

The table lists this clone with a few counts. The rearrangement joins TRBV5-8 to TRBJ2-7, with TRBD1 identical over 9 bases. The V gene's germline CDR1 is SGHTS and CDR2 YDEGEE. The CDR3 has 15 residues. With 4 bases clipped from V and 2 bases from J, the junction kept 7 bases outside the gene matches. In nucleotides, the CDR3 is TGTGCCAGCAGCAAACAGGGGGCGCGCACCTACGAGCAGTACTTC. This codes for CASSKQGARTYEQYF. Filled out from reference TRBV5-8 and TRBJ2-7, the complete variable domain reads EAGVTQSPTHLIKTRGQQATLRCSPISGHTSVYWYQQALGLGLQFLLWYDEGEERNRGNFPPRFSGRQFPNYSSELNVNALELEDSALYLCASSKQGARTYEQYFGPGTRLTVT.

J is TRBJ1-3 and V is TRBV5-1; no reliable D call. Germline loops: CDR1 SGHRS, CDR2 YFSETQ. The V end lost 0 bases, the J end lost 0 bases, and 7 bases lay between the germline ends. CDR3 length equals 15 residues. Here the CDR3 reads CASSLAEYSGNTIYF. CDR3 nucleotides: TGCGCCAGCAGCTTGGCAGAATACTCTGGAAACACCATATATTTT.

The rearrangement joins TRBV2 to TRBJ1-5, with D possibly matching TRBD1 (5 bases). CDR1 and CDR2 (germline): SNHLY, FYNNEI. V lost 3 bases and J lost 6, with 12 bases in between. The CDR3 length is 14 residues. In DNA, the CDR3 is TGTGCCAGCAGTGACGCGCAGGGCACTCAGCCCCAGCATTTT. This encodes CASSDAQGTQPQHF. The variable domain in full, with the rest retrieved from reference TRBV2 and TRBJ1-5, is EPEVTQTPSHQVTQMGQEVILRCVPISNHLYFYWYRQILGQKVEFLVSFYNNEISEKSEIFDDQFSVERPDGSNFTLKIRSTKLEDSAMYFCASSDAQGTQPQHFGDGTRLSIL.

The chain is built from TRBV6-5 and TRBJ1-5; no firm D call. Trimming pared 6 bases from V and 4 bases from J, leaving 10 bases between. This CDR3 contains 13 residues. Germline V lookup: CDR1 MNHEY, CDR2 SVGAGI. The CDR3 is CASREDLNQPQHF. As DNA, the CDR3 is TGTGCCAGCAGGGAGGATCTTAATCAGCCCCAGCATTTT.

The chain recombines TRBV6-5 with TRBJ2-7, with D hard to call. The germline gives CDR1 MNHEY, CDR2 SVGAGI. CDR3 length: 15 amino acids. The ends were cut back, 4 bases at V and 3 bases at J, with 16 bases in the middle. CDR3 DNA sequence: TGTGCCAGCAGTTTAACCGGGTCCCTGGGCTACGAGCAGTACTTC. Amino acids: CASSLTGSLGYEQYF.

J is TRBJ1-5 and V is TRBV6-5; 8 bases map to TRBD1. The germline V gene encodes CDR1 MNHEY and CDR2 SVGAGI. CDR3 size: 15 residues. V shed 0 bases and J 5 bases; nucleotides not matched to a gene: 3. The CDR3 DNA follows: TGTGCCAGCAGTTACTCTCAGGGGGCCCATCAGCCCCAGCATTTT. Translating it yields CASSYSQGAHQPQHF.

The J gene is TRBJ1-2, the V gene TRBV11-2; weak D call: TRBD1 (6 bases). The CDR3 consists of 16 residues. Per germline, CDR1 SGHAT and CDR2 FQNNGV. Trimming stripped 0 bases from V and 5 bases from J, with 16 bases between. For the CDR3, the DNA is TGTGCCAGCAGCTTAGACGGGGGGGCGTTTGGATATGGCTACACCTTC. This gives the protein CASSLDGGAFGYGYTF.

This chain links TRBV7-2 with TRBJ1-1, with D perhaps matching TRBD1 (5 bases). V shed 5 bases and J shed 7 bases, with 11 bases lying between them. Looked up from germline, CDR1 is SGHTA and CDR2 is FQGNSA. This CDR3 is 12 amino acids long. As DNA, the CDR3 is TGTGCCAGCAGCCCGACGACAGTTGAAGCTTTCTTT. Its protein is CASSPTTVEAFF.

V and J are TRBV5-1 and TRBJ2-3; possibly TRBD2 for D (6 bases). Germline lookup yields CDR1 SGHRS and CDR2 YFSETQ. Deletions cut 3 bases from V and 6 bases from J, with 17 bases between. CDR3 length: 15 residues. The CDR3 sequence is CASSWRARAEDTQYF. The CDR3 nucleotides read TGCGCCAGCAGCTGGAGGGCTCGGGCGGAGGATACGCAGTATTTT.

The CDR3 reads CASSLQAGGWSYNEQFF. As DNA, the CDR3 is TGTGCCAGCAGCTTACAGGCGGGGGGCTGGTCCTACAATGAGCAGTTCTTC. V gene TRBV7-9 combines with J gene TRBJ2-1; TRBD2 matches at 8 bases. Germline values: CDR1 SEHNR, CDR2 FQNEAQ (reference sequence). With V trimmed by 2 bases and J by 1 base, 7 bases remained unmatched. CDR3 length equals 17 residues. Complete variable domain (other parts from reference TRBV7-9 and TRBJ2-1): DTGVSQNPRHKITKRGQNVTFRCDPISEHNRLYWYRQTLGQGPEFLTYFQNEAQLEKSRLLSDRFSAERPKGSFSTLEIQRTEQGDSAMYLCASSLQAGGWSYNEQFFGPGTRLTVL.